This paragraph reports one T cell receptor (beta chain). These data originate in a study of blood T cell repertoires in COVID-19. Only in-frame clones appear in the TCRdb table, and some are missing; sequencing was by immunoSEQ multiplex PCR. Of about 260,000 clones listed, around 84% are singletons. There are 16 residues in the CDR3. Per the germline V gene, CDR1 is MNHNY and CDR2 is SVGAGI (reference sequence). V lost 2 bases and J lost 2; bases outside the gene matches: 7. The origin of this receptor is a man aged 55 to 70 with acute or convalescent COVID-19. Sequencing used peripheral blood. The chain couples TRBV6-6 to TRBJ2-3; TRBD2 agrees at 7 bases. The CDR3 is CASSYRRRGTTDTQYF. In DNA form, the CDR3 reads TGTGCCAGCAGTTACAGACGGCGGGGGACCACAGATACGCAGTATTTT.